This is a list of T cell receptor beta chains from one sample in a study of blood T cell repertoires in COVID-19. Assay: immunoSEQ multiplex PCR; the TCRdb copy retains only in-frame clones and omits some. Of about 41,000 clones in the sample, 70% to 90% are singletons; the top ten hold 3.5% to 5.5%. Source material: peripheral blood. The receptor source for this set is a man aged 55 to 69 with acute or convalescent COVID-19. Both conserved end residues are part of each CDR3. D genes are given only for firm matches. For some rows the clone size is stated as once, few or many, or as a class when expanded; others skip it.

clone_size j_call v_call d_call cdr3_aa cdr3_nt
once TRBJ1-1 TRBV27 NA CASRLQGLNTEAFF TGTGCCAGCAGGTTACAGGGTCTGAACACTGAAGCTTTCTTT
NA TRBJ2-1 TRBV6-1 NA CASSESRNEQFF TGTGCCAGCAGTGAATCCCGTAATGAGCAGTTCTTC
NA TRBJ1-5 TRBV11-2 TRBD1 CASSLQGLGNQPQHF TGTGCCAGCAGCCTACAGGGGTTGGGCAATCAGCCCCAGCATTTT
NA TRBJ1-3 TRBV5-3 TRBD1 CARSRPVDRAGNTIYF TGTGCCAGAAGCCGGCCCGTTGACAGGGCCGGAAACACCATATATTTT
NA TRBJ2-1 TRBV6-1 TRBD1 CASSEGDRAAEQFF TGTGCCAGCAGTGAAGGGGACAGGGCGGCTGAGCAGTTCTTC
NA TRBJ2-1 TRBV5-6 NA CASSAREWGYNEQFF TGTGCCAGCAGTGCCCGGGAATGGGGTTACAATGAGCAGTTCTTC
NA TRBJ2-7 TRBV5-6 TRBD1 CASSGGDRVSYEQYF TGTGCCAGCAGCGGCGGGGACAGGGTGTCCTACGAGCAGTACTTC
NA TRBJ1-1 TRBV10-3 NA CAIRADTPNTEAFF TGTGCCATCAGAGCCGACACCCCGAACACTGAAGCTTTCTTT
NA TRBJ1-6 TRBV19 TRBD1 CASSIEPGGRSPLHF TGTGCCAGTAGTATAGAGCCAGGGGGAAGATCACCCCTCCACTTT
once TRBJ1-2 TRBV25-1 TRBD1 CASSEWDRGDGYTF TGTGCCAGCAGTGAATGGGACAGGGGTGATGGCTACACCTTC
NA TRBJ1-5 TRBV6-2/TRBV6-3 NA CASSYYEGQSNQPQHF TGTGCCAGCAGTTACTATGAGGGTCAGAGCAATCAGCCCCAGCATTTT
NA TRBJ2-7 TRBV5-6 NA CASSIRGSDEQYF TGTGCCAGCAGTATTAGGGGGAGCGACGAGCAGTACTTC
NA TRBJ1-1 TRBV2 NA CASSGGQLNTEAFF TGTGCCAGCAGTGGGGGACAATTGAACACTGAAGCTTTCTTT
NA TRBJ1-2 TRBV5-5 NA CASSLEPGRGSYGYTF TGTGCCAGCAGCTTGGAGCCGGGGAGGGGATCCTATGGCTACACCTTC
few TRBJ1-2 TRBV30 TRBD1 CAWSKGQGQSYGYTF TGTGCCTGGAGTAAGGGACAGGGGCAGAGCTATGGCTACACCTTC
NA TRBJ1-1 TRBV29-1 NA CSAGAAMGTEAFF TGCAGCGCTGGGGCGGCGATGGGGACTGAAGCTTTCTTT
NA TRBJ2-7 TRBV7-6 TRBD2 CASSLVLGGDEQYF TGTGCCAGCAGCTTAGTCCTGGGAGGGGACGAGCAGTACTTC
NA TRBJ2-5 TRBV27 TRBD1 CASSSYRGETQYF TGTGCCAGCAGTTCCTACAGGGGGGAGACCCAGTACTTC
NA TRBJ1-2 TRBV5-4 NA CASSFGESYGYTF TGTGCCAGCAGCTTCGGGGAGAGCTATGGCTACACCTTC